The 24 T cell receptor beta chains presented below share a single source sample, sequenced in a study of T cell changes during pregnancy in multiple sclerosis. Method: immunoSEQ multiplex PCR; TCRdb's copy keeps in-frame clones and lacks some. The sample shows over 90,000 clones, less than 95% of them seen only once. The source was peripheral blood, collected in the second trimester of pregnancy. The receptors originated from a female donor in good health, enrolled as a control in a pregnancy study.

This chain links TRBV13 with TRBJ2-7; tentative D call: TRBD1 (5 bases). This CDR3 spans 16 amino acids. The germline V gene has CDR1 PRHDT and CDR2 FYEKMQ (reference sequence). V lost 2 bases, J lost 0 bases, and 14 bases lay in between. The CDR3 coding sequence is TGTGCCAGCAGCTTAACGATAGGGGTCCTCTCCTACGAGCAGTACTTC. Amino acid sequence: CASSLTIGVLSYEQYF.

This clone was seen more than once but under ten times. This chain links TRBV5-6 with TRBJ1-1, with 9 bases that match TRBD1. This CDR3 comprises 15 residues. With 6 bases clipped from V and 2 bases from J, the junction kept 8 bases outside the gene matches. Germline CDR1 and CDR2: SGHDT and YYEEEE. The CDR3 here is CASTRGQGINTEAFF. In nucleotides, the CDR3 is TGTGCCAGCACTCGTGGACAGGGGATAAACACTGAAGCTTTCTTT.

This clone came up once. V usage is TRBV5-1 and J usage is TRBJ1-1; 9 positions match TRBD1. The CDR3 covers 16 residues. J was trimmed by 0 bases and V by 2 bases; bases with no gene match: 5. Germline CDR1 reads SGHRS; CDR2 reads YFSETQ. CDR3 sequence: CASSLQGASVNTEAFF. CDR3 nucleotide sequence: TGCGCCAGCAGCTTACAGGGGGCCTCAGTGAACACTGAAGCTTTCTTT.

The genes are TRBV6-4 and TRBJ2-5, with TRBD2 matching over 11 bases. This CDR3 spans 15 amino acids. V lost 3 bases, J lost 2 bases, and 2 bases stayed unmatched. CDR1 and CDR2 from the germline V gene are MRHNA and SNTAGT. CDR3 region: CASSEVAGGQETQYF. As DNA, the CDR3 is TGTGCCAGCAGTGAAGTAGCGGGGGGGCAAGAGACCCAGTACTTC.

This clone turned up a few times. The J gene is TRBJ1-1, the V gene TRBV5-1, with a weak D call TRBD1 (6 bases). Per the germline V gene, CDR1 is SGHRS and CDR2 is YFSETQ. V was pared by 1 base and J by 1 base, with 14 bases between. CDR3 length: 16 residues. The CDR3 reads CASSLTAGGPNTEAFF. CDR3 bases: TGCGCCAGCAGCTTGACAGCGGGGGGCCCGAACACTGAAGCTTTCTTT.

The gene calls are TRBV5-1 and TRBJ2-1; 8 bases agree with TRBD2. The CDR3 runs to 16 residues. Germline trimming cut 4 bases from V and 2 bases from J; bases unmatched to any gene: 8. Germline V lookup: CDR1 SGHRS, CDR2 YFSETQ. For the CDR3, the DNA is TGCGCCAGCAGCCCCAACGGGGGGGCTGCCTACAATGAGCAGTTCTTC. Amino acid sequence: CASSPNGGAAYNEQFF. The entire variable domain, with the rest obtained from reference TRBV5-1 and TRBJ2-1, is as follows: KAGVTQTPRYLIKTRGQQVTLSCSPISGHRSVSWYQQTPGQGLQFLFEYFSETQRNKGNFPGRFSGRQFSNSRSEMNVSTLELGDSALYLCASSPNGGAAYNEQFFGPGTRLTVL.

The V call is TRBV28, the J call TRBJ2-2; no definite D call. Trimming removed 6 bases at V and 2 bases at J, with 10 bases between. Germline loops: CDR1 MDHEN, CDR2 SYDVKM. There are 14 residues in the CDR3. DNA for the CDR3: TGTGCCAGCAGGCCAATACTCAACACCGGGGAGCTGTTTTTT. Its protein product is CASRPILNTGELFF.

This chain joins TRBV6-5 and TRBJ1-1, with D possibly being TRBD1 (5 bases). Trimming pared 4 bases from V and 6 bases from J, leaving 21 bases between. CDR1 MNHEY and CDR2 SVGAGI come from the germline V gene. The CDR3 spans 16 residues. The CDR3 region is CASSFTRGTGGSEAFF. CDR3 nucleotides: TGTGCCAGCAGTTTCACCCGGGGGACGGGGGGATCTGAAGCTTTCTTT.

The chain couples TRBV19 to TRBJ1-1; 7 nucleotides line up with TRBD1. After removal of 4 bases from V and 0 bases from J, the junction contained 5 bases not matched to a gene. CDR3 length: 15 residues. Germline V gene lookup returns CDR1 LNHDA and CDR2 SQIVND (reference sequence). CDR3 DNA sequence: TGTGCCAGTAGTACGACAGGGAATTTGAACACTGAAGCTTTCTTT. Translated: CASSTTGNLNTEAFF.

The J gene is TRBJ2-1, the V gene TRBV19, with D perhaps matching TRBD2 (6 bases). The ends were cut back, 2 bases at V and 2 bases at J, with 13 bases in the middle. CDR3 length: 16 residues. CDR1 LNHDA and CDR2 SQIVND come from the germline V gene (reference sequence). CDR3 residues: CASSISGSIPYNEQFF. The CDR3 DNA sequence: TGTGCCAGTAGTATAAGCGGGTCGATCCCCTACAATGAGCAGTTCTTC.

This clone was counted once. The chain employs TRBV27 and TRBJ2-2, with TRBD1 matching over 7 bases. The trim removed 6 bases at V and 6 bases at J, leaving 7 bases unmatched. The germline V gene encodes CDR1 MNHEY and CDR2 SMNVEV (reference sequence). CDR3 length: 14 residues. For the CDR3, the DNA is TGTGCCAGCAGACCACAGGGGCTCTCCGGGGAGCTGTTTTTT. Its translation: CASRPQGLSGELFF.

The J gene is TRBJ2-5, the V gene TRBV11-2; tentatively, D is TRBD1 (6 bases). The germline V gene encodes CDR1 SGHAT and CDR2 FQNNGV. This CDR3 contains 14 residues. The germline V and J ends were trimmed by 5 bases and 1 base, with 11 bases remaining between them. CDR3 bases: TGTGCCAGCAGCCCCGGACAGTTCCAAGAGACCCAGTACTTC. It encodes CASSPGQFQETQYF. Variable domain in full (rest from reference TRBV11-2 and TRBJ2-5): EAGVAQSPRYKIIEKRQSVAFWCNPISGHATLYWYQQILGQGPKLLIQFQNNGVVDDSQLPKDRFSAERLKGVDSTLKIQPAKLEDSAVYLCASSPGQFQETQYFGPGTRLLVL.

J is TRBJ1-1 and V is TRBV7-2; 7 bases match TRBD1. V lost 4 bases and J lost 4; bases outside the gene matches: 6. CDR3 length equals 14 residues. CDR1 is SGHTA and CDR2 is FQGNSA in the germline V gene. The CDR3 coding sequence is TGTGCCAGCAGCTACTCGACAGGGACCACTGAAGCTTTCTTT. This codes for CASSYSTGTTEAFF.

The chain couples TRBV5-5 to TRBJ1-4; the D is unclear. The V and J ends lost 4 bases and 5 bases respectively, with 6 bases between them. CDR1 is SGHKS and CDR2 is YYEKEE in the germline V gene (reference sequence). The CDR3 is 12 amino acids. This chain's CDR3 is CASSRENEKLFF. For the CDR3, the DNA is TGTGCCAGCAGCCGCGAAAATGAAAAACTGTTTTTT.

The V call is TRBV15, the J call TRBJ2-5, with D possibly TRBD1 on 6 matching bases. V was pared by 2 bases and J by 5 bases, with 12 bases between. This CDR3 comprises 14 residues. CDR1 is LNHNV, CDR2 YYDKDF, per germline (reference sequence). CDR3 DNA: TGTGCCACCAGCAGATTTTCAGGGGCGGAGACCCAGTACTTC. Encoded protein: CATSRFSGAETQYF.

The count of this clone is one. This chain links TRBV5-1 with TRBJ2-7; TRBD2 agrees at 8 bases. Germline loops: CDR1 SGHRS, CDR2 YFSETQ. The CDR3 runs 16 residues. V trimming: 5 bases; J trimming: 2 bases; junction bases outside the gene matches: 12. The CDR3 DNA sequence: TGCGCCAGCAGAACCCACTGGAGCGGGGGTCCCTACGAGCAGTACTTC. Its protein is CASRTHWSGGPYEQYF.

The CDR3 is CASRDTGQPGSQPQHF. CDR3 in DNA: TGTGCCAGCAGGGACACGGGACAGCCGGGGAGTCAGCCCCAGCATTTT. This rearrangement joins TRBV28 to TRBJ1-5, with TRBD1 matching over 7 bases. With V trimmed by 6 bases and J by 6 bases, 14 bases remained unmatched. Germline V gene lookup returns CDR1 MDHEN and CDR2 SYDVKM. This CDR3 has 16 amino acids.

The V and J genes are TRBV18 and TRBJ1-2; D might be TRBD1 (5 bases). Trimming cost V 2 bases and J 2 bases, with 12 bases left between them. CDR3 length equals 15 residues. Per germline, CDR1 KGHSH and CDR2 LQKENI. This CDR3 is CASSPYSRGNYGYTF. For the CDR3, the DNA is TGTGCCAGCTCACCATACTCAAGGGGCAACTATGGCTACACCTTC.

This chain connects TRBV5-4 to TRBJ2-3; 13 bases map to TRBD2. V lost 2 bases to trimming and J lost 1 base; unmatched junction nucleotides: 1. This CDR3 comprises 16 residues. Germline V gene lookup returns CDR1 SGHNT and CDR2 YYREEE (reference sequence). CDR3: CASSFGTSGGTDTQYF. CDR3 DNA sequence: TGTGCCAGCAGCTTCGGGACTAGCGGGGGCACAGATACGCAGTATTTT. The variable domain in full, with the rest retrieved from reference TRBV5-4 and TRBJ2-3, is ETGVTQSPTHLIKTRGQQVTLRCSSQSGHNTVSWYQQALGQGPQFIFQYYREEENGRGNFPPRFSGLQFPNYSSELNVNALELDDSALYLCASSFGTSGGTDTQYFGPGTRLTVL.

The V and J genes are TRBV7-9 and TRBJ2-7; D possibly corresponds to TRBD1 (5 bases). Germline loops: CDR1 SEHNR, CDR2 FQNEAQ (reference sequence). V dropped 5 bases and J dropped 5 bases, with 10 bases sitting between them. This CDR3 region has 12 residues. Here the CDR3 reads CASSPDRHEQYF. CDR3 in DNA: TGTGCCAGCAGCCCCGACAGACACGAGCAGTACTTC.

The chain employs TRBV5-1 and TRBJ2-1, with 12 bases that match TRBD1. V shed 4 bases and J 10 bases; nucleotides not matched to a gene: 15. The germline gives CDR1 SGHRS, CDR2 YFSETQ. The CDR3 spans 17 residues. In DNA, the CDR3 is TGCGCCAGCAGCGTCACTCCGGGACAGGGGGCTTTTGGGGAGCAGTTCTTC. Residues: CASSVTPGQGAFGEQFF.

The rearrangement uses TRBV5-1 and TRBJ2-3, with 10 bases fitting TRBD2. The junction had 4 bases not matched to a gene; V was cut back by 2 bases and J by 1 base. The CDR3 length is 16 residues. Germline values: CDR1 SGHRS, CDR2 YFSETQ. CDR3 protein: CASSFRLAGGTDTQYF. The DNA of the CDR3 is TGCGCCAGCAGCTTTCGTCTAGCGGGGGGCACAGATACGCAGTATTTT.

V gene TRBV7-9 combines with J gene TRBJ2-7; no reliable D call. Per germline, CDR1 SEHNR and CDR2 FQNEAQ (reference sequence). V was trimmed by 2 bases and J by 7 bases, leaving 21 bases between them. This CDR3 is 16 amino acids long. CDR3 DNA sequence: TGTGCCAGCAGCTTATTGTCGGCAGGCCCTGGTCAGGAGCAGTACTTC. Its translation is CASSLLSAGPGQEQYF.

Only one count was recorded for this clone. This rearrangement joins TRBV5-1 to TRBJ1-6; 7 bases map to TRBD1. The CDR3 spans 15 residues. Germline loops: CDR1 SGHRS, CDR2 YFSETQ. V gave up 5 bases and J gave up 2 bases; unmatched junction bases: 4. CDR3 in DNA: TGCGCCAGCAGAAGACAGGGCGCCTATAATTCACCCCTCCACTTT. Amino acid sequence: CASRRQGAYNSPLHF.